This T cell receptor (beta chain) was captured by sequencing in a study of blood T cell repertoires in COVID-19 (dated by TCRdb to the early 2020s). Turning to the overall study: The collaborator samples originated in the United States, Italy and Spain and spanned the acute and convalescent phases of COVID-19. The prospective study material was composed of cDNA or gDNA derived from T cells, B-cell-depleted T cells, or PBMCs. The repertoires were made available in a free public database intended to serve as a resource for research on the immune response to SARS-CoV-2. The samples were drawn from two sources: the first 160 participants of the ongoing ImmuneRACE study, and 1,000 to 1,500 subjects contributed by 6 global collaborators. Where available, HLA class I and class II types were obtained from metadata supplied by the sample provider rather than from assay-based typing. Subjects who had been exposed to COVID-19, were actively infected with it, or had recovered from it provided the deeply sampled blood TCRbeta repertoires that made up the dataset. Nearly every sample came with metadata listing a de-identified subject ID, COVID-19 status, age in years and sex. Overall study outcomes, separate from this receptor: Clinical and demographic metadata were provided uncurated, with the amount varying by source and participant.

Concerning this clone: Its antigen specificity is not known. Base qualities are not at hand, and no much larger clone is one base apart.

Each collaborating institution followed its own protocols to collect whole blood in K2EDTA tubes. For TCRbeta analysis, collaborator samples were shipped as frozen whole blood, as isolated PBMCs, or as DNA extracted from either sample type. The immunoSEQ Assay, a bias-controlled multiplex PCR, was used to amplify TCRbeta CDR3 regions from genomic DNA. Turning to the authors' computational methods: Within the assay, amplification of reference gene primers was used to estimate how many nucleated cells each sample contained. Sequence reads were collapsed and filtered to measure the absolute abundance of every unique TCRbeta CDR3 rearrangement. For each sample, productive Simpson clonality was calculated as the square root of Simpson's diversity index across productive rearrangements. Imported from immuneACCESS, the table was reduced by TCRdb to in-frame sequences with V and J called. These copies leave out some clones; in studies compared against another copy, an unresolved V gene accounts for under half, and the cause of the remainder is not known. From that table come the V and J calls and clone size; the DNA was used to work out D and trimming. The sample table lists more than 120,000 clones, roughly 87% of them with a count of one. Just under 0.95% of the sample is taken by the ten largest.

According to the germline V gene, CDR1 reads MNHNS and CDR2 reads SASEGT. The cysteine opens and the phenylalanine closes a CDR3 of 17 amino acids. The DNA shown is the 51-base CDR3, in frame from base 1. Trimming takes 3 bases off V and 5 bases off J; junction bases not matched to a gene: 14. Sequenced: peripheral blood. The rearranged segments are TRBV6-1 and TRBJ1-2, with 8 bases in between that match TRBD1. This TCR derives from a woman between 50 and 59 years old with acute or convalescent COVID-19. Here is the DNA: TGTGCCAGCAGTGAGCAGGACAGGGTCGTGCCTTTGTATGGCTACACCTTC. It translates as CASSEQDRVVPLYGYTF.